Presented here are 21 T cell receptor beta chains from one specimen sequenced in a study of OX40 agonist ivuxolimab in advanced cancers. Sequenced by immunoSEQ multiplex PCR; TCRdb stores in-frame clones only, minus some. The profile shows about 73,000 clones, about 86% of them singletons. Specimen: CD4+ or CD8+ T cells sorted from blood, collected in a trial of the OX40 agonist ivuxolimab. The receptors originated from an adult with an advanced solid tumor such as melanoma, head and neck, liver or kidney cancer.

DNA for the CDR3: TGTGCCAGCAGTTACGGGAAGGGAACGAACACTGAAGCTTTCTTT. Translating gives CASSYGKGTNTEAFF. This chain links TRBV6-5 with TRBJ1-1, with D unclear. Germline CDR1 is MNHEY and CDR2 is SVGAGI. This CDR3 region has 15 residues. V was cut by 2 bases and J by 1 base, with 11 bases left in between.

The V call is TRBV6-4, the J call TRBJ2-3; 8 positions agree with TRBD1. This CDR3 has 14 amino acids. V was pared by 5 bases and J by 5 bases, with 6 bases of the junction left unmatched. CDR1 is MRHNA and CDR2 is SNTAGT in the germline V gene. The CDR3: CASSRQGARDTQYF. The CDR3 region has the DNA TGTGCCAGCAGTAGGCAGGGGGCGCGAGATACGCAGTATTTT.

The V call is TRBV15, the J call TRBJ2-2; D possibly corresponds to TRBD1 (6 bases). Trimming cost V 2 bases and J 5 bases, with 15 bases left between them. The CDR3 loop spans 16 amino acids. From germline, CDR1 is LNHNV and CDR2 YYDKDF (reference sequence). CDR3 sequence (DNA): TGTGCCACCAGCAGACCTAATTACAGGGTAACCGGGGAGCTGTTTTTT. This translates into CATSRPNYRVTGELFF.

This chain connects TRBV6-1 to TRBJ1-5; a weak D match, TRBD1 (5 bases). The CDR3 sequence is 14 residues long. Germline values: CDR1 MNHNS, CDR2 SASEGT. Trimming cost V 5 bases and J 6 bases, with 14 bases left between them. The CDR3 DNA follows: TGTGCCAGCAGTATATTAGCCCAGGGTCAGCCCCAGCATTTT. It is translated as CASSILAQGQPQHF.

This chain uses TRBV5-4 with TRBJ2-7, with 10 positions matching TRBD2. This CDR3 region has 16 residues. Germline V CDR1 and CDR2: SGHNT, YYREEE (reference sequence). V was pared by 0 bases and J by 5 bases, with 8 bases of the junction left unmatched. CDR3 sequence (DNA): TGTGCCAGCAGCTTGGGGTCCCCGGGACTAGCGAACGAGCAGTACTTC. Its protein product is CASSLGSPGLANEQYF. The full variable domain, in which reference TRBV5-4 and TRBJ2-7 provide the parts outside the CDR3, is ETGVTQSPTHLIKTRGQQVTLRCSSQSGHNTVSWYQQALGQGPQFIFQYYREEENGRGNFPPRFSGLQFPNYSSELNVNALELDDSALYLCASSLGSPGLANEQYFGPGTRLTVT.

The chain has TRBV7-2 and TRBJ1-5, with D maybe TRBD1 (5 bases). CDR3 length: 14 amino acids. CDR1 is SGHTA, CDR2 FQGNSA, per germline. V lost 3 bases to trimming and J lost 6 bases, with 12 bases between them. CDR3 residues: CASSLGGMGQPQHF. The CDR3 DNA reads TGTGCCAGCAGCTTGGGGGGGATGGGTCAGCCCCAGCATTTT.

The table lists this clone with a few counts. The chain uses TRBV7-2 and TRBJ2-7; D not resolved. V gave up 4 bases and J gave up 3 bases, with 10 bases separating them. Germline V lookup: CDR1 SGHTA, CDR2 FQGNSA. CDR3 length: 13 residues. The CDR3 nucleotides read TGTGCCAGCAGCTACCTCCACAGCTACGAGCAGTACTTC. Amino acid sequence: CASSYLHSYEQYF.

This chain joins TRBV5-1 and TRBJ2-7, with D perhaps given as TRBD1 or TRBD2 (6 bases each). Germline CDR1 and CDR2: SGHRS and YFSETQ. This CDR3 contains 15 residues. Between the trimmed V and J ends, which lost 5 bases and 3 bases, there was a span of 18 bases. CDR3 DNA sequence: TGCGCCAGCAGTTGGGGGGCCCTTCAAGTCTACGAGCAGTACTTC. It yields the protein CASSWGALQVYEQYF.

The chain couples TRBV6-1 to TRBJ2-7; D uncertain. Germline lookup yields CDR1 MNHNS and CDR2 SASEGT. Trimming shortened V by 3 bases and J by 1 base, and 4 bases separated the two germline ends. CDR3 length equals 12 residues. The CDR3 region is CASSELSYEQYF. DNA for the CDR3: TGTGCCAGCAGTGAGTTATCCTACGAGCAGTACTTC.

The CDR3 DNA reads as TGCAGCGTTCAAGGGACAGGGAGATACTATGGCTACACCTTC. It is translated as CSVQGTGRYYGYTF. The chain employs TRBV29-1 and TRBJ1-2, with 9 bases fitting TRBD1. Trimming removed 5 bases from V and 3 bases from J; junction bases left unmatched: 7. There are 14 residues in the CDR3. Germline loops: CDR1 SQVTM, CDR2 ANQGSEA. Using reference TRBV29-1 and TRBJ1-2 for the parts outside the CDR3, the full variable domain is SAVISQKPSRDICQRGTSLTIQCQVDSQVTMMFWYRQQPGQSLTLIATANQGSEATYESGFVIDKFPISRPNLTFSTLTVSNMSPEDSSIYLCSVQGTGRYYGYTFGSGTRLTVV.

The V gene is TRBV7-9, the J gene TRBJ1-4; TRBD1 matches 9 bases. The CDR3 has 16 residues. Trimming removed 5 bases from V and 7 bases from J; junction bases left unmatched: 11. The germline V gene has CDR1 SEHNR and CDR2 FQNEAQ (reference sequence). CDR3 protein: CASSPNGWDRAEKLFF. As DNA, the CDR3 is TGTGCCAGCAGCCCAAATGGTTGGGACAGGGCTGAAAAACTGTTTTTT.

V is TRBV6-6 and J is TRBJ2-5; TRBD2 agrees at 13 bases. The CDR3 covers 15 residues. Looked up from germline, CDR1 is MNHNY and CDR2 is SVGAGI (reference sequence). With V trimmed by 5 bases and J by 4 bases, 4 bases remained unmatched. The chain's CDR3 is CASSTGTSGTETQYF. The CDR3 coding sequence is TGTGCCAGCAGTACCGGGACTAGCGGGACAGAGACCCAGTACTTC.

J is TRBJ2-1 and V is TRBV6-1; tentative D call: TRBD2 (5 bases). Trimming took off 3 bases at V and 0 bases at J, with 6 bases between the two ends. CDR1 and CDR2 (germline): MNHNS, SASEGT. The CDR3 spans 14 residues. The CDR3 here is CASSDGSSYNEQFF. The CDR3 nucleotides are TGTGCCAGCAGTGATGGGAGCTCCTACAATGAGCAGTTCTTC.

V and J are TRBV9 and TRBJ1-5, with D possibly matching TRBD1 (5 bases). CDR3 length: 16 residues. Germline-derived CDR1 and CDR2 are SGDLS and YYNGEE. V dropped 4 bases and J dropped 4 bases, with 18 bases sitting between them. CDR3 DNA sequence: TGTGCCAGCAGCAGAGCCGGGGGGAGTTATAATCAGCCCCAGCATTTT. It codes for CASSRAGGSYNQPQHF.

This clone was seen only a few times. The V call is TRBV11-3, the J call TRBJ2-7, with TRBD2 identical over 13 bases. V shed 3 bases and J 5 bases; nucleotides not matched to a gene: 10. There are 17 residues in the CDR3. CDR1 is SGHNT and CDR2 is YENEEA in the germline V gene. CDR3 loop: CASSFRGLAGILNEQYF. The CDR3 DNA is TGTGCCAGCAGCTTCCGGGGACTAGCGGGGATTCTCAACGAGCAGTACTTC.

The CDR3 spells CASNLAGGPTDTQYF. The CDR3 DNA reads TGTGCCAGCAACCTAGCGGGAGGGCCCACAGATACGCAGTATTTT. The chain is built from TRBV6-1 and TRBJ2-3; TRBD2 aligns across 12 bases. J lost 2 bases, V lost 7 bases, and 4 bases had no gene match. Germline V lookup: CDR1 MNHNS, CDR2 SASEGT. The CDR3 extends over 15 amino acids.

The rearrangement joins TRBV6-6 to TRBJ2-7, with 8 bases lining up with TRBD1. This CDR3 is 13 amino acids long. Trimming at V came to 6 bases and at J to 2 bases, leaving 3 bases not matched to a gene. CDR1 and CDR2 (germline): MNHNY, SVGAGI (reference sequence). The CDR3 region has the DNA TGTGCCAGCAGGGGGACAGGTACCTACGAGCAGTACTTC. Its protein product is CASRGTGTYEQYF.

The chain recombines TRBV13 with TRBJ2-7; tentatively, D is TRBD2 (7 bases). Germline V gene data show CDR1 as PRHDT and CDR2 as FYEKMQ (reference sequence). Trimming left V 8 bases short and J 2 bases short, with 16 bases between. The CDR3 consists of 14 residues. CDR3 sequence: CASFLQGLPYEQYF. The CDR3 nucleotides are TGTGCCAGCTTCTTACAGGGACTACCCTACGAGCAGTACTTC.

V and J are TRBV19 and TRBJ2-7; possible D gene TRBD1, 5 bases. CDR3 length: 13 amino acids. Germline lookup yields CDR1 LNHDA and CDR2 SQIVND (reference sequence). V lost 5 bases, J lost 3 bases, and 11 bases lay in between. The CDR3 bases are TGTGCCAGTAGTTCAGAGGACATCTACGAGCAGTACTTC. This encodes CASSSEDIYEQYF.

The gene calls are TRBV11-3 and TRBJ1-2; 8 nucleotides line up with TRBD1. Germline V gene data show CDR1 as SGHNT and CDR2 as YENEEA. Losses at the gene ends were 5 bases for V and 3 bases for J; bases not matched to a gene: 8. The CDR3 runs to 15 residues. This chain's CDR3 is CASSLTAGGDYGYTF. Written as DNA, the CDR3 is TGTGCCAGCAGCCTTACTGCAGGGGGCGACTATGGCTACACCTTC. The complete variable domain, with remaining parts taken from reference TRBV11-3 and TRBJ1-2, reads EAGVVQSPRYKIIEKKQPVAFWCNPISGHNTLYWYLQNLGQGPELLIRYENEEAVDDSQLPKDRFSAERLKGVDSTLKIQPAELGDSAVYLCASSLTAGGDYGYTFGSGTRLTVV.

The gene calls are TRBV19 and TRBJ1-6, with 7 positions matching TRBD1. Per the germline V gene, CDR1 is LNHDA and CDR2 is SQIVND (reference sequence). The CDR3 length is 14 residues. Trimming at V came to 6 bases and at J to 8 bases, leaving 7 bases not matched to a gene. CDR3 in DNA: TGTGCCAGTAGGACAGGGAGGATTGATTCACCCCTCCACTTT. Encoded protein: CASRTGRIDSPLHF.